A selection of T cell receptor beta chains follows, all from one sample in a study of blood T cells in healthy people across ages. Using its own MiXCR run on the 5' RACE reads, TCRdb lists one record per CDR3 protein. The sample lists about 940,000 distinct CDR3 sequences, around 49% occurring once. Material: blood. All receptors derive from a man aged 25-45 years in good health. The CDR3 runs from the conserved cysteine through the conserved F or W. The D gene is left open where the match is weak. The size entry is marked missing in some rows and otherwise reads once, few, many or a size class.

TRBV20-1,TRBJ2-7,medium-sized,.,TGCAGTGCTAGAGATAAGGATTACAGCGAGCAGTACTTC,CSARDKDYSEQYF
TRBV4-1,TRBJ1-1,once,.,TGCGCCAGCAGCGCTACCGCGGGACCTGAAGCTTTCTTT,CASSATAGPEAFF
TRBV12-3/TRBV12-4,TRBJ2-1,few,.,TGTGCCAGCAAGCGGCCCGACACCAATGAGCAGTTCTTC,CASKRPDTNEQFF
TRBV14,TRBJ1-4,.,.,TGTGCCAGCAGCCAAGAAGTAGGACAACTGTTTTTT,CASSQEVGQLFF
TRBV10-3,TRBJ2-7,.,.,TGTGCCACCCGGGACACCCTCCTCTACGAGCAGTACTTC,CATRDTLLYEQYF
TRBV5-1,TRBJ2-7,once,.,TGCGCCAGCAGATCAAAACCGGGACTCCTAACACCCTACGAGCAGTACTTC,CASRSKPGLLTPYEQYF
TRBV5-5,TRBJ2-7,few,TRBD1,TGTGCCAGCAGCTTGCTCGACAGGGATCTCAACGAGCAGTACTTC,CASSLLDRDLNEQYF
TRBV5-6,TRBJ2-7,.,TRBD1,TGTGCCAGCAGCGTGGGACAGTCAGTCAGATACGAGCAGTACTTC,CASSVGQSVRYEQYF
TRBV9,TRBJ2-1,.,TRBD2,TGTGCCAGCAGCGTAACAGCGGGGGGGCGATACAATGAGCAGTTCTTC,CASSVTAGGRYNEQFF
TRBV28,TRBJ2-1,.,.,TGTGCCAGCAGTTTTAGGGACTCTGACAATGAGCAGTTCTTC,CASSFRDSDNEQFF
TRBV6-5,TRBJ1-1,.,.,TGTGCCAGCAGTTATTTTTTAGGACTGGGAGCTTTCTTT,CASSYFLGLGAFF
TRBV29-1,TRBJ1-5,.,.,TGCAGCGTTGCAAAGGGGGATCAGCCCCAGCATTTT,CSVAKGDQPQHF
TRBV29-1,TRBJ1-5,.,.,TGCAGCGTTGTAAGGATAAGGTATCAGCCCCAGCATTTT,CSVVRIRYQPQHF
TRBV7-2,TRBJ2-4,few,TRBD2,TGTGCCAGCAGCTTAGGCGGGACTAGCGGGGGGGCCTTCGGAAACATTCAGTACTTC,CASSLGGTSGGAFGNIQYF
TRBV11-3,TRBJ2-1,few,.,TGTGCCAGCAGCTTAGGGAACTTCTACAATGAGCAGTTCTTC,CASSLGNFYNEQFF
TRBV4-1,TRBJ2-1,few,.,TGCGCCAGCAGCCAAGGCGAGGGCCCAGGGACGGGGGACAATGAGCAGTTCTTC,CASSQGEGPGTGDNEQFF
TRBV30,TRBJ2-4,.,.,TGTGCCTGGGGAGCCAAAAACATTCAGTACTTC,CAWGAKNIQYF
TRBV6-5,TRBJ2-5,.,.,TGTACCAGCAGCAGCTCGGGGGAGACCCAGTACTTC,CTSSSSGETQYF
TRBV4-1,TRBJ1-1,.,.,TGCGCCAGCAGCTTCAGCAAGAACGAAGCTTTCTTT,CASSFSKNEAFF
TRBV6-5,TRBJ2-5,.,TRBD2,TGTGCCAGCAGTTACGGCGGGGGGGAGTACCAGGAGACCCAGTACTTC,CASSYGGGEYQETQYF
TRBV2,TRBJ1-1,.,.,TGTGCCAGCACCCCGGAGGCAGGGAACACTGAAGCTTTCTTT,CASTPEAGNTEAFF
TRBV29-1,TRBJ1-1,.,.,TGCAGCGTTGAAGGTCTCGACGGGAGGGACACTGAAGCTTTCTTT,CSVEGLDGRDTEAFF
TRBV9,TRBJ2-1,.,.,TGTGCCAGCAGCGTAGCGTGGGATCCCAACCACAATGAGCAGTTCTTC,CASSVAWDPNHNEQFF
TRBV25-1,TRBJ2-5,.,.,TGTGCCAGCAGTGTGCCCGCCGGGACCCCTTTCCAGTACTTC,CASSVPAGTPFQYF
TRBV7-8,TRBJ2-3,.,.,TGTGCCAGCAGCCAAGCGGCCGCATACACAGATACGCAGTATTTT,CASSQAAAYTDTQYF
TRBV14,TRBJ2-2,.,TRBD2,TGTGCCAGCAGCCTACGACAGGGGACTAGCGGGGGGCTGAACACCGGGGAGCTGTTTTTT,CASSLRQGTSGGLNTGELFF
TRBV2,TRBJ1-3,.,.,TGTGCCAGCAGTGAGCAGACGACTGGAAACACCATATATTTT,CASSEQTTGNTIYF
TRBV20-1,TRBJ2-3,.,.,TGCAGTGCTCCCCAGGGCTTCAGCACAGATACGCAGTATTTT,CSAPQGFSTDTQYF
TRBV4-1,TRBJ2-7,few,.,TGCGCCAGCAGCCAAGATGAGGGGGCCTACGAGCAGTACTTC,CASSQDEGAYEQYF
TRBV2,TRBJ1-4,.,.,TGTGCCAGCAGCGACCGCAAGGAAAAACTGTTTTTT,CASSDRKEKLFF
TRBV20-1,TRBJ1-1,.,.,TGCGGTGCTAGGGTTGGGGACCAGAACACTGAAGCTTTCTTT,CGARVGDQNTEAFF
TRBV28,TRBJ2-7,.,.,TGTGCCAGCACGGGACCAGAAGCCTACGAGCAGTACTTC,CASTGPEAYEQYF
TRBV20-1,TRBJ2-7,.,.,TGCAGGGAGCAGTTCCGGACAGAAAGGCGCGAGCAGTACTTC,CREQFRTERREQYF
TRBV18,TRBJ1-1,.,.,TGTGCCAGCTCACCGCCAAACCGACCGGGGACTGAAGCTTTCTTT,CASSPPNRPGTEAFF
TRBV14,TRBJ2-7,.,.,TGTGCCAGCATAAGCGGCCGCTCCTACGAGCAGTACTTC,CASISGRSYEQYF
TRBV18,TRBJ1-4,.,.,TGTGCCAGCTCACCTTTCGACAAGGATGATGAAAAACTGTTTTTT,CASSPFDKDDEKLFF
TRBV20-1,TRBJ2-3,few,.,TGCAGTGCTGGACGGGACAGCACAGATACGCAGTATTTT,CSAGRDSTDTQYF
TRBV5-1,TRBJ2-3,many,TRBD2,TGCGCCAGCAAGGGAGGGCGGGGTCGCACAGATACGCAGTATTTT,CASKGGRGRTDTQYF
TRBV5-1,TRBJ2-3,.,.,TGCGCCAGCAGCTTGGCCGACCCAGCGGCATCTATAGTTTGGTATTTT,CASSLADPAASIVWYF
TRBV27,TRBJ1-4,.,.,TGTGCCAGCAGTTTAGGACAGCGGGATGAAAAACTGTTTTTT,CASSLGQRDEKLFF
TRBV11-3,TRBJ2-1,.,TRBD1,TGTGCCAGCAGGACAGGGGGTGGTGACAATGAGCAGTTCTTC,CASRTGGGDNEQFF
TRBV11-2,TRBJ2-1,many,TRBD1,TGTGCCAGCAGCTTAGACCCGGCAGGGGGCGGTGAGCAGTTCTTC,CASSLDPAGGGEQFF
TRBV6-2/TRBV6-3,TRBJ2-5,.,TRBD1,TGTGCCAGCAGTTACTCGGGGACAGGGTCTGAAGTCTCGTACGGGCAGTACTTC,CASSYSGTGSEVSYGQYF
TRBV4-2,TRBJ2-7,many,TRBD2,TGTGCCAGCAGCCAAGAGGCGGGGGGGGACTACGAGCAGTACTTC,CASSQEAGGDYEQYF
TRBV7-2,TRBJ2-3,few,TRBD2,TGTGCCAGCAGCGGGAGGGCTAGCTACACAGATACGCAGTATTTT,CASSGRASYTDTQYF
TRBV6-6,TRBJ2-1,many,.,TGTGCCAGCAGCTTTGGCGATGAGCAGTTCTTC,CASSFGDEQFF
TRBV4-1,TRBJ2-2,.,.,TGCGCCAGCAGCCAAGCCCCGGCGGGATATAACACCGGGGAGCTGTTTTTT,CASSQAPAGYNTGELFF
TRBV20-1,TRBJ1-1,.,.,TGCAGTGCTAGAGAGCAGGACACTGAAGCTTTCTTT,CSAREQDTEAFF
TRBV20-1,TRBJ2-3,.,TRBD2,TGCAGTGCTTCTACCGACAGCGGGGGGGTCACAGATACGCAGTATTTT,CSASTDSGGVTDTQYF
TRBV6-1,TRBJ2-7,.,TRBD1,TGTGCCAGCAGCGGACAGGGCGAGTTATCCCGAAACTCCTACGAGCAGTACTTC,CASSGQGELSRNSYEQYF